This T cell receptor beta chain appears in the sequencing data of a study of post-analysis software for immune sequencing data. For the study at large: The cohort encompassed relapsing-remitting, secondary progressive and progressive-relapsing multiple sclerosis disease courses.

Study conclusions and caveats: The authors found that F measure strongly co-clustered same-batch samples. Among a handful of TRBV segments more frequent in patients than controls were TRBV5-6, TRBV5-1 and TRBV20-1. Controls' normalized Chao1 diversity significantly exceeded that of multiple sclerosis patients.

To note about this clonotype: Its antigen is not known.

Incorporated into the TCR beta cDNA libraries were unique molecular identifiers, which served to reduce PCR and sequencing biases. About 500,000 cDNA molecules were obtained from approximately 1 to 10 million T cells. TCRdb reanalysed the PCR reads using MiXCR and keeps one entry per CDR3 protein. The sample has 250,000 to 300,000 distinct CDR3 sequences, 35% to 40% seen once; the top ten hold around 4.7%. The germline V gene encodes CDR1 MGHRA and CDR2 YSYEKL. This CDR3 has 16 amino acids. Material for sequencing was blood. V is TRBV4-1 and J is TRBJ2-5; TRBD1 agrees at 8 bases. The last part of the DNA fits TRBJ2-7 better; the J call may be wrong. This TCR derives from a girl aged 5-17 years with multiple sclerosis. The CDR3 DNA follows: TGCGCCAGCAGCCAAGAAGGACGGCAGGGGGCTTACGAGCAGTACTTC. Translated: CASSQEGRQGAYEQYF.